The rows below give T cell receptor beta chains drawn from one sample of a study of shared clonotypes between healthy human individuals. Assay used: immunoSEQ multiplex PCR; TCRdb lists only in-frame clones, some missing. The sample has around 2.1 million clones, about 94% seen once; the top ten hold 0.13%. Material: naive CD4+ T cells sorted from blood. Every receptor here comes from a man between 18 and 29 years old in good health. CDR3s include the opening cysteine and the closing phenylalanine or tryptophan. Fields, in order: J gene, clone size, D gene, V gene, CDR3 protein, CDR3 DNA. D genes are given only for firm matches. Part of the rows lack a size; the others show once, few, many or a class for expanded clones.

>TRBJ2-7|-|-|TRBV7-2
CASSLGQGRSYEQYF
TGTGCCAGCAGCTTAGGGCAAGGCCGCTCCTACGAGCAGTACTTC
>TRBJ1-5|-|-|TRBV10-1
CASSESDRDQPQHF
TGCGCCAGCAGTGAGTCGGACAGAGATCAGCCCCAGCATTTT
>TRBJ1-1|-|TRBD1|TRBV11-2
CASSQRQGNTEAFF
TGTGCCAGCAGTCAACGACAGGGGAACACTGAAGCTTTCTTT
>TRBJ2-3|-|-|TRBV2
CASRSSSRDTQYF
TGTGCCAGCAGGAGTTCTAGCCGTGATACGCAGTATTTT
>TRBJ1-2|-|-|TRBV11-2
CASSLDSSYGYTF
TGTGCCAGCAGCTTAGATTCGAGTTATGGCTACACCTTC
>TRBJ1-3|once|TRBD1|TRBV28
CASTKGGTAHSGNTIYF
TGTGCCAGCACCAAAGGGGGGACAGCACACTCTGGAAACACCATATATTTT
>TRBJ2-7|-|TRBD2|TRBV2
CASTPSAGAVEQYF
TGTGCCAGCACCCCCTCCGCGGGAGCGGTCGAGCAGTACTTC
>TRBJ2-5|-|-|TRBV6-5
CASSGTGSQETQYF
TGTGCCAGCAGTGGAACAGGGTCCCAAGAGACCCAGTACTTC
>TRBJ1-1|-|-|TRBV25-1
CASSVTANTEAFF
TGTGCCAGCAGTGTGACGGCGAACACTGAAGCTTTCTTT
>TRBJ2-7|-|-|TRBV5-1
CASSLGTDFYEQYF
TGCGCCAGCAGCTTGGGGACAGACTTCTACGAGCAGTACTTC
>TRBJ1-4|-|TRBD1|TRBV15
CATSGGQGISDEKLFF
TGTGCCACCAGCGGAGGACAGGGGATCTCGGATGAAAAACTGTTTTTT
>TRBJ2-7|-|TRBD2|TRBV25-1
CASRGTSAYEQYF
TGTGCCAGCAGAGGGACTAGCGCCTACGAGCAGTACTTC
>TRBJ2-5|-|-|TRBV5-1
CASSAGTSRETQYF
TGCGCCAGCAGCGCCGGGACTTCTAGAGAGACCCAGTACTTC
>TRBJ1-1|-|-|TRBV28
CASSLRQGWVMNTEAFF
TGTGCCAGCAGTTTACGGCAGGGCTGGGTAATGAACACTGAAGCTTTCTTT
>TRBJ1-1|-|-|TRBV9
CASSVAVTDTEAFF
TGTGCCAGCAGCGTAGCTGTGACAGACACTGAAGCTTTCTTT
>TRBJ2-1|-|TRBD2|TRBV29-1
CSVTQTSGADNEQFF
TGCAGCGTTACTCAGACTAGCGGGGCCGACAATGAGCAGTTCTTC
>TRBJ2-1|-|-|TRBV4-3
CASSQERAANEQFF
TGCGCCAGCAGCCAAGAGAGGGCGGCTAATGAGCAGTTCTTC
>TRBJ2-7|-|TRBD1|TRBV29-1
CSVLHRGRFSYEQYF
TGCAGCGTGCTCCACAGGGGGCGATTTTCCTACGAGCAGTACTTC
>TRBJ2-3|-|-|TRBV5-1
CASSLGGTPDTQYF
TGCGCCAGCAGCTTGGGTGGAACTCCAGATACGCAGTATTTT
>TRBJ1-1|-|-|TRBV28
CASRRGGNTEAFF
TGTGCCAGCAGGCGCGGGGGGAACACTGAAGCTTTCTTT
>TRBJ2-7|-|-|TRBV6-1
CASSERWGSSYEQYF
TGTGCCAGCAGTGAACGATGGGGCTCTTCCTACGAGCAGTACTTC
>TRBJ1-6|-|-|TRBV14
CASSFRGFNSPLHF
TGTGCCAGCAGCTTCCGGGGCTTCAATTCACCCCTCCACTTT
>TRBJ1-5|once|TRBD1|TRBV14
CASSQGQGAGQPQHF
TGTGCCAGCAGCCAGGGACAGGGGGCCGGTCAGCCCCAGCATTTT
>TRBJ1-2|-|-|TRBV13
CASSLGGTYGYTF
TGTGCCAGCAGCTTAGGTGGGACCTACGGCTACACCTTC
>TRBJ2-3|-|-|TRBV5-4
CASSPQGAVVFTDTQYF
TGTGCCAGCAGCCCCCAAGGGGCTGTAGTGTTCACAGATACGCAGTATTTT
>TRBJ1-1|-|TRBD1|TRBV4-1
CASSQKIPGQMNTEAFF
TGCGCCAGCAGCCAGAAAATCCCGGGACAGATGAACACTGAAGCTTTCTTT
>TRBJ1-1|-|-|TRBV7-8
CASSSSDGVNTEAFF
TGTGCCAGCAGCTCATCGGATGGGGTGAACACTGAAGCTTTCTTT
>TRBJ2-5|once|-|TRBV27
CASAIAGQETQYF
TGTGCCTCCGCAATTGCGGGACAAGAGACCCAGTACTTC
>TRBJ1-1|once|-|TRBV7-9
CASSLENLNTEAFF
TGTGCCAGCAGCTTAGAGAACCTGAACACTGAAGCTTTCTTT
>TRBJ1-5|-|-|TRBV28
CASRRSRGPFQPQHF
TGTGCCAGCAGGAGGTCCAGGGGCCCCTTTCAGCCCCAGCATTTT
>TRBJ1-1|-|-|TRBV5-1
CASSRGQNTEAFF
TGCGCCAGCAGCAGAGGCCAGAACACTGAAGCTTTCTTT
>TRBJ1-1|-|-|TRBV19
CASSIPPYNTEAFF
TGTGCCAGTAGTATCCCTCCCTACAACACTGAAGCTTTCTTT
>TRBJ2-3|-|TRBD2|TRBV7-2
CASTLAGGSDTQYF
TGTGCCAGCACCCTCGCGGGAGGATCAGATACGCAGTATTTT
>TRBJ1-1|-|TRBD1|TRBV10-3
CAIKGGGQVANEAFF
TGTGCCATCAAAGGTGGGGGACAGGTGGCTAATGAAGCTTTCTTT
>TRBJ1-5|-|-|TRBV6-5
CASSYLDTSNQPQHF
TGTGCCAGCAGTTACCTAGACACCAGCAATCAGCCCCAGCATTTT
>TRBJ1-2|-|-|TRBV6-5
CASSYLTGDGYTF
TGTGCCAGCAGTTACCTCACGGGGGATGGCTACACCTTC
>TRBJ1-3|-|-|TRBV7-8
CASSLGTAGSGNTIYF
TGTGCCAGCAGCTTAGGGACCGCGGGATCTGGAAACACCATATATTTT
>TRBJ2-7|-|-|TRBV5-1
CASSQGQNVAYEQYF
TGCGCCAGCAGCCAAGGACAGAACGTGGCCTACGAGCAGTACTTC
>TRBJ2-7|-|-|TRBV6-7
CASSYSGGDPYEQYF
TGTGCCAGCAGTTACTCCGGCGGGGACCCCTACGAGCAGTACTTC
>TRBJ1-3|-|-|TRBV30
CAWMAGVGGNTIYF
TGTGCCTGGATGGCAGGGGTGGGAGGAAACACCATATATTTT
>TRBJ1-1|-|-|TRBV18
CASSLGPPRGGTEAFF
TGTGCCAGCTCACTGGGACCGCCGAGGGGGGGCACTGAAGCTTTCTTT
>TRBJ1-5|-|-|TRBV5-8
CASSPLSSNQPQHF
TGTGCCAGCAGCCCACTGAGTAGCAATCAGCCCCAGCATTTT
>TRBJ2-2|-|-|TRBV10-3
CAISTFDSNTGELFF
TGTGCCATCAGTACCTTTGACTCAAACACCGGGGAGCTGTTTTTT
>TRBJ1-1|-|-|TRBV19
CASIRGGGTEAFF
TGTGCCAGTATTAGGGGCGGGGGAACTGAAGCTTTCTTT
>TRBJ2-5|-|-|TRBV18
CASSPRQLQETQYF
TGTGCCAGCTCACCAAGGCAGCTGCAAGAGACCCAGTACTTC
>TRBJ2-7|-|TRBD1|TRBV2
CASSPGTGSGYEQYF
TGTGCCAGCAGTCCCGGGACAGGGTCGGGCTACGAGCAGTACTTC
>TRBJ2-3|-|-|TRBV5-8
CASSLGPTDTQYF
TGTGCCAGCAGCTTGGGCCCCACAGATACGCAGTATTTT
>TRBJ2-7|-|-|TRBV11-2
CASSLERGLHYEQYF
TGTGCCAGCAGCTTGGAACGGGGACTTCACTACGAGCAGTACTTC
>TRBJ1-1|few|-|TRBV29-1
CSVERRLNTEAFF
TGCAGCGTTGAACGGAGACTGAACACTGAAGCTTTCTTT
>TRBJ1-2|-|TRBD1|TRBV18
CASSPDREYGYTF
TGTGCCAGCTCACCGGACAGGGAGTACGGCTACACCTTC
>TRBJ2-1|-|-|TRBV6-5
CASSRYNEQFF
TGTGCCAGCAGTAGGTACAATGAGCAGTTCTTC
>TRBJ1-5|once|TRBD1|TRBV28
CASRKQGGGQPQHF
TGTGCCAGCAGGAAGCAGGGGGGGGGTCAGCCCCAGCATTTT
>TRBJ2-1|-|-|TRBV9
CASSVEVGADNEQFF
TGTGCCAGCAGCGTAGAGGTGGGAGCGGACAATGAGCAGTTCTTC
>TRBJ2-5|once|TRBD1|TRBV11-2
CASSYTGGLQETQYF
TGTGCCAGCAGCTATACAGGGGGCCTCCAAGAGACCCAGTACTTC